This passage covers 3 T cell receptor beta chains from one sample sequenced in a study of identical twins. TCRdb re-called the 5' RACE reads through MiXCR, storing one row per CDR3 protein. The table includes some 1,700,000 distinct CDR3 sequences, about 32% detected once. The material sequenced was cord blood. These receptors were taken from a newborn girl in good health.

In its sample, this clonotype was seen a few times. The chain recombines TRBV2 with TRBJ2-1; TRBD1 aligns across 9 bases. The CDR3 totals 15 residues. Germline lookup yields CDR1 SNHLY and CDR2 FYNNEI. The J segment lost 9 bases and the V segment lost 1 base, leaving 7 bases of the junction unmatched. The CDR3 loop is CASSEVWDRVGEQFF. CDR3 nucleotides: TGTGCCAGCAGTGAAGTGTGGGACAGGGTCGGTGAGCAGTTCTTC.

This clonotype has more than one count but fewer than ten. The CDR3 loop is CSARVGPTQYF. The CDR3 DNA reads as TGCAGTGCTAGAGTGGGGCCTACGCAGTATTTT. This chain connects TRBV20-1 to TRBJ2-3; tentatively, D is TRBD1 (5 bases). V lost 1 base and J 8 bases, leaving 7 bases between the germline ends. This CDR3 has 11 residues. The V gene's germline CDR1 is DFQATT and CDR2 SNEGSKA (reference sequence).

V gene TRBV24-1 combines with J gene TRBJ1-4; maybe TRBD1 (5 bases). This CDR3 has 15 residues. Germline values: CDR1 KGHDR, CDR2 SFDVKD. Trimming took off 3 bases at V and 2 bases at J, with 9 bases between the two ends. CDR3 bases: TGTGCCACCAGTGATCTAGGGGCGACTAATGAAAAACTGTTTTTT. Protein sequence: CATSDLGATNEKLFF.